These T cell receptor beta chains were read from a single sample in a study of blood T cell repertoires in COVID-19. Sequencing used immunoSEQ multiplex PCR; TCRdb keeps in-frame clones, though not all of them. The table lists tens of thousands of clones, roughly nine tenths of them singletons, with under 10% in the top ten. Source material: peripheral blood. These receptors came from a human donor with active COVID-19. The donor label of this sample is uncertain. CDR3s include the opening cysteine and the closing phenylalanine or tryptophan. Some rows have no size entry. The others give once, few or many, or a class for an expanded clone.

NA TRBV4-3 CASSQVSSFNEQFF
NA TRBV28 CASSRDYTDTQYF
NA TRBV7-9 CASSHPRAGPSYEQYF
NA TRBV5-4 CASSQGGALRYGYTF
NA TRBV7-3 CASTVWGHLTGTSGRNVYEQYF
once TRBV9 CATSLAGRVGETQYF
NA TRBV4-3 CASSQDGTGRNSPLHF
NA TRBV10-1 CASSETAGGYHEQYF
medium-sized TRBV4-2 CASSQEPGLVSGYTF
NA TRBV5-5 CASSLTWSSYNEQFF
NA TRBV5-1 CASSPTGANTEAFF
NA TRBV4-2 CASSQGTGSGEQFF
once TRBV7-9 CASSSSFGMGNTIYF
NA TRBV10-2 CASDDGGPNSPLHF
NA TRBV5-5 CASSLAGSPLRQYF
once TRBV5-3 CARSFGTQDYSNQPQHF
once TRBV5-8 CASSLRPGQGLNIQYF
NA TRBV28 CASSLSPAGTKADTQYF
NA TRBV6-2/TRBV6-3 CASSAWDRDKNIQYF
once TRBV5-4 CASSAGGTGNEKLFF
NA TRBV11-3 CASSPRGTSGSTDTQYF
NA TRBV5-1 CASSWDTSEQFF
NA TRBV23-1 CASSHRQGGSSYQPQHF
NA TRBV24-1 CATSDTRDRVGGELFF
NA TRBV7-6 CASSLEVQGGIGTGELFF
NA TRBV19 CASRTSRTGGDYQPQHF
NA TRBV28 CASSDTTSGSAADTQYF
NA TRBV6-1 CASSESPYATYNEQFF
NA TRBV29-1 CSADRGATEAFF
NA TRBV28 CASSLRQTSGNTIYF
NA TRBV12-3/TRBV12-4 CASSLWGTGLFF
NA TRBV7-3 CASSLRGSYNSPLHF
once TRBV2 CASSEVRQTNNEQFF
once TRBV6-1 CASSELLADRGGQPQHF
once TRBV6-5 CASSYSTARGAWGYTF
NA TRBV30 CALGTVSTEAFF
once TRBV7-3 CASSPTGTSGNEQFF
few TRBV25-1 CARSTSQSPLHF
NA TRBV18 CASSPGNSGRNTGELFF
NA TRBV19 CASSIRTAYEQYF
once TRBV12-5 CASGWGTGSDQETQYF
NA TRBV5-1 CASSLQGLGEKLFF
NA TRBV7-9 CASSTSRAGANVLTF
NA TRBV11-2 CASSLRGGSHSRNEQFF
NA TRBV24-1 CATSDPTGGAGYGQPQHF
NA TRBV27 CASSFAGNSYEQYF
few TRBV5-5 CASSPRGGATNEKLFF
NA TRBV27 CASSSEPGQKDQAAYEQYF
once TRBV2 CASMGGSSYNSPLHF
NA TRBV19 CASSPRVQHYSYEQYF
NA TRBV7-3 CASSLNAGGTTDTQYF
NA TRBV7-3 CASSPSGVAGGGDEQFF
NA TRBV19 CASSLITGRATEAFF
NA TRBV30 CAWSPNEFLLHF
NA TRBV4-3 CASSQGLHSQETQYF